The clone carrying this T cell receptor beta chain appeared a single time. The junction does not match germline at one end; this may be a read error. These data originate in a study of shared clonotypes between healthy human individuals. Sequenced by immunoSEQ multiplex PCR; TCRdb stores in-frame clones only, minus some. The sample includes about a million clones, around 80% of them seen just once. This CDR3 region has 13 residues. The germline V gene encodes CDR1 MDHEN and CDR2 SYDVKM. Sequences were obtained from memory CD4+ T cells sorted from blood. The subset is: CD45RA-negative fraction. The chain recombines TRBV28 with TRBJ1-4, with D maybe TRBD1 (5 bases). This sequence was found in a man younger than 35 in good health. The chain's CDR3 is CASSSSLGGWGIF. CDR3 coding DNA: TGTGCCAGCAGTTCCTCCCTAGGAGGGTGGGGGATTTTC.